The clone carrying this T cell receptor (beta chain) was recorded a few times. Compared with germline, one end of the junction differs, possibly owing to a read error. Listed TCR primers and previously described methods were used for bulk TCR libraries. TCRdb re-derived calls from the PCR reads in MiXCR, one entry per CDR3 protein. Of just under 650,000 distinct CDR3 sequences in the sample, less than 20% are singletons; the top ten hold roughly 0.85%. CDR3 length: 17 residues. Germline V CDR1 and CDR2: MGHRA, YSYEKL. The data derive from a study of molecular identifiers for immune sequencing clone quantification.

This TCR was sampled from a human donor in good health. Some libraries in this study had Jurkat cell RNA spiked in. Specimen: naive CD8+ T cells from blood, with Jurkat cell RNA spiked in. Subset defined: FACS-sorted CD8+CD4-CCR7+CD45RA+ naive T cells. The chain carries TRBV4-1 and TRBJ2-3; the match to TRBD2 covers 10 bases. The CDR3 DNA sequence: TGCGTCAGCAGCCAGGCCGCGGCTAGCGGGAGACTTGATACGCAGTATTTT. Translation gives CVSSQAAASGRLDTQYF.